This TCR beta chain comes out of a study of T-cell reconstitution after alpha-beta-depleted transplantation in children. General study points: Diversity and T-cell counts at one year after transplant derived mostly from new T cells. Two months or so post-transplant, alpha-beta T cells reportedly derived from several hundred expanded graft clones. There were some patients whose high TCRbeta diversity at day 60 came from surviving recipient T cells and thymic progenitors.

Per the germline V gene, CDR1 is SGHKS and CDR2 is YYEKEE (reference sequence). Trimming removed 2 bases from V and 4 bases from J, with 7 bases in between. The CDR3 loop spans 13 amino acids. Remarks on this clonotype: The antigen is unknown.

Unique molecular identifiers were used in preparing the TCRbeta library. From the PCR reads, TCRdb called clonotypes with MiXCR, one entry per CDR3 protein. The sample lists approximately 300,000 distinct CDR3 sequences, roughly 7.8% occurring once. This chain uses TRBV5-5 with TRBJ2-1; no clear D. The material sequenced was peripheral blood, taken 360 days after TCRalphabeta/CD19-depleted stem cell transplant. This receptor was taken from a female patient between 2 and 15 years old who had a stem cell transplant for Fanconi anemia, so the T cells may come from the graft donor. The CDR3 DNA is TGTGCCAGCAGCTTCCTCCTATACAATGAGCAGTTCTTC. It codes for CASSFLLYNEQFF.